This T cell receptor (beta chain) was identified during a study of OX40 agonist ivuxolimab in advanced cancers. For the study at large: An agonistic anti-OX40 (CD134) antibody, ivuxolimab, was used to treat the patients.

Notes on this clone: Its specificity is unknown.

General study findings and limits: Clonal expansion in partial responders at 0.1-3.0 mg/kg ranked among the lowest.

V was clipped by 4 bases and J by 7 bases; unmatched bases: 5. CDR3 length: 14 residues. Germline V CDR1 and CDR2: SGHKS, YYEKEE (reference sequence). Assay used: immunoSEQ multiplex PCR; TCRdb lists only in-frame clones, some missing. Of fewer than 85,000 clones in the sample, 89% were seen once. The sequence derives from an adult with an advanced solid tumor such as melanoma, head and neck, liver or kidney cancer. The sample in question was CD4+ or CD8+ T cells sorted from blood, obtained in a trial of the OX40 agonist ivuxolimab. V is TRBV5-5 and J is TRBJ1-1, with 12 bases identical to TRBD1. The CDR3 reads CASSKGTGGLEAFF. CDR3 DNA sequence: TGTGCCAGCAGCAAAGGGACAGGGGGCCTTGAAGCTTTCTTT.